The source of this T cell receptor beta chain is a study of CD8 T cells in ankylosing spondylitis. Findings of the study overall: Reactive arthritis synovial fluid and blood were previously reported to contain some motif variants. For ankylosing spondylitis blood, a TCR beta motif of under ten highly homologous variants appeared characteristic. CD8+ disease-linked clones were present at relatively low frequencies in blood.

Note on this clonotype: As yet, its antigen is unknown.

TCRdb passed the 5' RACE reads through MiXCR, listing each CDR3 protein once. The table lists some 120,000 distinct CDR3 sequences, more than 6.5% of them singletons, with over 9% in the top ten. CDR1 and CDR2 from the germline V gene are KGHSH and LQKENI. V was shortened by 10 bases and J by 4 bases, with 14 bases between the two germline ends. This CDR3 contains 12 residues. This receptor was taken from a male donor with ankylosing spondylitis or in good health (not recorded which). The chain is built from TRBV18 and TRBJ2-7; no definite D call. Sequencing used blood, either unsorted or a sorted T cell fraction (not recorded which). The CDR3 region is CATAGPQYEQYF. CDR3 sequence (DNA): TGTGCCACCGCCGGGCCCCAGTACGAGCAGTACTTC.